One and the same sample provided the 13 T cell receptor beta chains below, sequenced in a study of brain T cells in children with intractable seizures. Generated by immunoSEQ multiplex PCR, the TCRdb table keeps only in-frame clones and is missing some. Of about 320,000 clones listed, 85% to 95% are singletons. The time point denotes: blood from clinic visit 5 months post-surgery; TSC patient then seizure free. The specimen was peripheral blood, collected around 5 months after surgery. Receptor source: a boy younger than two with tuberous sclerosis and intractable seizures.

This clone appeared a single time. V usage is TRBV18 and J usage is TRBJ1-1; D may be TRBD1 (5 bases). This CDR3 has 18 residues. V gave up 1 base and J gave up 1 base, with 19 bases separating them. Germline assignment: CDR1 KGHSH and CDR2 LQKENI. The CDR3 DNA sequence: TGTGCCAGCTCACCACAAGTACACAGGTCGGGGCAGAACACTGAAGCTTTCTTT. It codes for CASSPQVHRSGQNTEAFF.

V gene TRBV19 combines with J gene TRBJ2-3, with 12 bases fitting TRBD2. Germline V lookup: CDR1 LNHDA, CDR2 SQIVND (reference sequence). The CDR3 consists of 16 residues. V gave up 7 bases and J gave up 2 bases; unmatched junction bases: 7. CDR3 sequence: CASTETSGGPTDTQYF. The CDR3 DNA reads TGTGCCAGTACTGAGACTAGCGGGGGACCCACAGATACGCAGTATTTT.

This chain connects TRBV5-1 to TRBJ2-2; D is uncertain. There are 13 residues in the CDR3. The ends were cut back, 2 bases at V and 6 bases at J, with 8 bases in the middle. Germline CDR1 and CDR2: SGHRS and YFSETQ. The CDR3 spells CASSFEAPGELFF. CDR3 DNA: TGCGCCAGCAGCTTCGAGGCACCCGGGGAGCTGTTTTTT.

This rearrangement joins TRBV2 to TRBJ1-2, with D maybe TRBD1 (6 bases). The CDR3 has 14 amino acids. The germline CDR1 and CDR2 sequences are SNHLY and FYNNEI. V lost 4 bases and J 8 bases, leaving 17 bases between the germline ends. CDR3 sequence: CASSVAGARSGYTF. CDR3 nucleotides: TGTGCCAGCAGTGTAGCGGGGGCCAGGAGCGGCTACACCTTC.

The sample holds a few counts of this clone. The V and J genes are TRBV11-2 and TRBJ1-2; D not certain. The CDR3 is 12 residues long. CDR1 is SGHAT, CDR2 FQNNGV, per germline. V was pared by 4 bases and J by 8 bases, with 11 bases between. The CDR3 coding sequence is TGTGCCAGCAGCTCCTCCCCCTGGGGCTACACCTTC. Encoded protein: CASSSSPWGYTF. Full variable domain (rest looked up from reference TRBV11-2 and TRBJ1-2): EAGVAQSPRYKIIEKRQSVAFWCNPISGHATLYWYQQILGQGPKLLIQFQNNGVVDDSQLPKDRFSAERLKGVDSTLKIQPAKLEDSAVYLCASSSSPWGYTFGSGTRLTVV.

For the CDR3, the DNA is TGTGCCAGCAGCGAAGTGGGGGACAGGGACTATGGCTACACCTTC. Amino acids: CASSEVGDRDYGYTF. The genes are TRBV9 and TRBJ1-2; 9 nucleotides match TRBD1. This CDR3 has 15 amino acids. The V and J ends lost 3 bases and 3 bases, in that order; junction bases with no gene match: 6. The germline CDR1 and CDR2 sequences are SGDLS and YYNGEE.

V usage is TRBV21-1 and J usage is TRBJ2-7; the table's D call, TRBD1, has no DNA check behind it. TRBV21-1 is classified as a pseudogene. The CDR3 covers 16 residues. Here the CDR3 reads CASSKGGTGNIYEQYF. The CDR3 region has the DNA TGTGCCAGCAGCAAAGGGGGGACAGGGAATATCTACGAGCAGTACTTC.

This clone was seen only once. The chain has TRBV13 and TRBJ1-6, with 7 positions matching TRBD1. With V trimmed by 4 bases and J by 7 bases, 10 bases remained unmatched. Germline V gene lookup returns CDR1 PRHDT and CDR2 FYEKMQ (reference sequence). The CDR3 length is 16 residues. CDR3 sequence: CASSSPERTGNSPLHF. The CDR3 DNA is TGTGCCAGCAGCTCTCCGGAAAGGACAGGCAATTCACCCCTCCACTTT.

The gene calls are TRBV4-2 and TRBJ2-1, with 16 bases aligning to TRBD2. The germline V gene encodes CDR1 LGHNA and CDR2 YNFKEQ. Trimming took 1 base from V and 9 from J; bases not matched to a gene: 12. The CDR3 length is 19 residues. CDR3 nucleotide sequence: TGTGCCAGCAGCCAAGTTTCGACGGGACTAGCGGGGGGGCCACCTGAGCAGTTCTTC. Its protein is CASSQVSTGLAGGPPEQFF.

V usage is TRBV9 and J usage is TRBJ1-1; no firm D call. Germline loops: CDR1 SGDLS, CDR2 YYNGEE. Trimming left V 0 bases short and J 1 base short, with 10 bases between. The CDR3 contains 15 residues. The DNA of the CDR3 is TGTGCCAGCAGCGTAGCGGTTACTCCGAACACTGAAGCTTTCTTT. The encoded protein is CASSVAVTPNTEAFF.

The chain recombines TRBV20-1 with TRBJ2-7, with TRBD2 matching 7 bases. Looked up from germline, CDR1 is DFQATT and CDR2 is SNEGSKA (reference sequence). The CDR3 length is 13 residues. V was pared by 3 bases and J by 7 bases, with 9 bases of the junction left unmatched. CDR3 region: CSASRGVEAEQYF. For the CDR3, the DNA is TGCAGTGCTAGTCGGGGGGTCGAGGCTGAGCAGTACTTC.

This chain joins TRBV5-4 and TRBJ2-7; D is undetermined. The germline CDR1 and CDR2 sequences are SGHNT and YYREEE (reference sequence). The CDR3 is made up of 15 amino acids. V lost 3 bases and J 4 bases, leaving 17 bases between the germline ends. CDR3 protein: CASSSRIHSSYEQYF. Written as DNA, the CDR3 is TGTGCCAGCAGCTCAAGGATTCACAGTTCATACGAGCAGTACTTC.

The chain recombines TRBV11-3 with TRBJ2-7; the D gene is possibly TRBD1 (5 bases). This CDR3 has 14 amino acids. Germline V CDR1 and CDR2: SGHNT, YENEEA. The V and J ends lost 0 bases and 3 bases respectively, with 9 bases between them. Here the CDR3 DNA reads TGTGCCAGCAGCTTAGACCCAGGGTTCTACGAGCAGTACTTC. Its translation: CASSLDPGFYEQYF.